These T cell receptor beta chains were read from a single sample in a study of T cells in localized non-small cell lung cancer. Repertoires were generated with immunoSEQ multiplex PCR, while TCRdb's copy carries only in-frame clones and drops some. The sample consists of about 1,800 clones, 20% to 25% of them appearing once. This specimen was normal lung tissue next to the tumor, taken before any cancer treatment. These receptors originate from a man between 40 and 70 years old with stage II lung adenocarcinoma. Each CDR3 is given with its conserved first and last residue. The D gene is left open where the match is weak.

V	length	D	J	CDR3
TRBV11-3	15	NA	TRBJ2-3	CASSSVQVPTDTQYF
TRBV28	14	TRBD1	TRBJ2-2	CASSYGTESGELFF
TRBV6-8	13	TRBD1	TRBJ2-2	CATGTGANGELFF
TRBV9	15	NA	TRBJ2-1	CASSVQGNEHNEQFF
TRBV11-3	14	NA	TRBJ1-1	CASSPYRERTEAFF
TRBV6-8	13	NA	TRBJ2-4	CASTEMPGNIQYF
TRBV5-1	17	TRBD1	TRBJ1-4	CASSLSTQGAFGEKLFF
TRBV6-8	18	TRBD1	TRBJ1-6	CASSYGGQGTYRNSPLHF
TRBV6-8	13	TRBD2	TRBJ2-1	CASSTLAGGEQFF
TRBV10-3	15	NA	TRBJ1-4	CASERTRGTSEKLFF
TRBV30	14	NA	TRBJ1-3	CAWSLPHRGNTIYF
TRBV9	14	NA	TRBJ1-2	CASFDEFNNYGYTF
TRBV30	13	NA	TRBJ1-2	CAWSVKEGSGYTF
TRBV5-1	16	NA	TRBJ1-6	CASSLDPSSYNSPLHF
TRBV11-3	16	NA	TRBJ1-1	CASSLFGTPPFSEAFF
TRBV6-8	15	NA	TRBJ2-3	CAISVGGIGTDTQYF
TRBV11-3	15	NA	TRBJ1-5	CASSFGPQLVLPQHF
TRBV7-8	13	NA	TRBJ1-1	CASSDGMNTEAFF
TRBV11-3	16	NA	TRBJ2-2	CASSPVAGRGTGELFF
TRBV9	13	NA	TRBJ1-2	CASSVSGLYGYTF
TRBV30	15	TRBD1	TRBJ2-1	CAWSGGQGNYNEQFF
TRBV11-3	14	NA	TRBJ1-1	CASSRTGMNTEAFF
TRBV11-3	17	TRBD1	TRBJ2-7	CASSLSPGTGLSYEQYF
TRBV11-3	16	TRBD1	TRBJ1-5	CASSAGFHQGDQPQHF
TRBV11-3	15	NA	TRBJ2-3	CASSLDSTRTDTQYF
TRBV6-8	13	TRBD1	TRBJ1-1	CASSFTGGTEAFF
TRBV7-2	13	NA	TRBJ1-1	CASSSTRGTEAFF
TRBV29-1	14	TRBD1	TRBJ2-3	CSVGRDRFTDTQYF
TRBV9	14	NA	TRBJ2-7	CASSVGDNTYEQYF
TRBV29-1	14	TRBD2	TRBJ2-3	CSGLAGAGTDTQYF
TRBV6-8	15	TRBD1	TRBJ1-2	CAISQPGQGNYGYTF
TRBV6-8	13	NA	TRBJ2-3	CAIHGDHTDTQYF
TRBV29-1	14	TRBD1	TRBJ1-1	CSGDREGVGTEAFF
TRBV11-3	16	NA	TRBJ1-3	CASSPAGRLSGNTIYF
TRBV4-1	14	NA	TRBJ1-2	CASSRPDGNYGYTF
TRBV19	12	NA	TRBJ2-2	CASSMNTGELFF
TRBV19	12	NA	TRBJ1-3	CASSIGGNTIYF
TRBV6-7	11	NA	TRBJ2-7	CASPWFAKGYF
TRBV28	13	NA	TRBJ2-3	CASSLGGTDTQYF